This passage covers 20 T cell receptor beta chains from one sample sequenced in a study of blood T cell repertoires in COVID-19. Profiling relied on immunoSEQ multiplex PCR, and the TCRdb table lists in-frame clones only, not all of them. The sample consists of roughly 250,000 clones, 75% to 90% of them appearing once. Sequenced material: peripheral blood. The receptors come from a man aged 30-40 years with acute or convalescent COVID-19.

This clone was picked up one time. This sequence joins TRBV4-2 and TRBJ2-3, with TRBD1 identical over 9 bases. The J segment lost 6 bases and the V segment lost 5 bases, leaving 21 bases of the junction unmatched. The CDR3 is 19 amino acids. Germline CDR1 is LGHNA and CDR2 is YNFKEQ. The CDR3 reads CASSLHPAGQGAFIDTQYF. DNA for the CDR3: TGTGCCAGCAGCTTACATCCAGCGGGACAGGGCGCCTTTATTGATACGCAGTATTTT.

Written as DNA, the CDR3 is TGTGCCAGCAGTAAGGGGCAGAACACTGAAGCTTTCTTT. This codes for CASSKGQNTEAFF. The chain recombines TRBV28 with TRBJ1-1, with a weak D call TRBD1 (5 bases). The CDR3 length is 13 residues. Germline V CDR1 and CDR2: MDHEN, SYDVKM. Trimming pared 5 bases from V and 1 base from J, leaving 8 bases between.

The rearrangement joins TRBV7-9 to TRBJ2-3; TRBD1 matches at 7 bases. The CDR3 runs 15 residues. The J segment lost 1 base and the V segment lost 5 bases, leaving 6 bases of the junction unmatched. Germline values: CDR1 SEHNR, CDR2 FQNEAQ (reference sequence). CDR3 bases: TGTGCCAGCAGCACCCCCGGGACAGGCACAGATACGCAGTATTTT. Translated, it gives CASSTPGTGTDTQYF.

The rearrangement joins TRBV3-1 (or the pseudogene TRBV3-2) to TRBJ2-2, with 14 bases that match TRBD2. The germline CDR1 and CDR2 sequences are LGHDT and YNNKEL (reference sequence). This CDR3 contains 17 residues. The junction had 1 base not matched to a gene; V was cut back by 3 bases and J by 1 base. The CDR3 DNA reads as TGTGCCAGCAGCCAGACTAGCGGGGGGGTGAACACCGGGGAGCTGTTTTTT. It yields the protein CASSQTSGGVNTGELFF.

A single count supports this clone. In DNA form, the CDR3 reads TGTGCCAGCCGGACCCAGAGCTGGGGACAGGCTAACTATGGCTACACCTTC. Translation gives CASRTQSWGQANYGYTF. This rearrangement joins TRBV28 to TRBJ1-2; 8 positions match TRBD1. J gave up 0 bases and V 8 bases, and 14 bases lay outside the gene matches. Germline V gene data show CDR1 as MDHEN and CDR2 as SYDVKM. The length of the CDR3 is 17 residues.

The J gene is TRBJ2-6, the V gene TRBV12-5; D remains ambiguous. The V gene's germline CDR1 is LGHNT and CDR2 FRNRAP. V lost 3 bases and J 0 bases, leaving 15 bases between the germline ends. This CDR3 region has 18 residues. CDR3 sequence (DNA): TGTGCTAGTGGTTTTTCGGCCGCGACACACTCTGGGGCCAACGTCCTGACTTTC. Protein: CASGFSAATHSGANVLTF.

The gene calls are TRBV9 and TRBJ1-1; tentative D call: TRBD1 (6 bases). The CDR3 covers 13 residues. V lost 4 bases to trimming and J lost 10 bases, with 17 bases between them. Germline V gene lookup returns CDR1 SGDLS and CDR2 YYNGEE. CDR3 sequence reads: CASSIGDKGVAFF. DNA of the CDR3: TGTGCCAGCAGCATCGGAGACAAGGGGGTAGCTTTCTTT.

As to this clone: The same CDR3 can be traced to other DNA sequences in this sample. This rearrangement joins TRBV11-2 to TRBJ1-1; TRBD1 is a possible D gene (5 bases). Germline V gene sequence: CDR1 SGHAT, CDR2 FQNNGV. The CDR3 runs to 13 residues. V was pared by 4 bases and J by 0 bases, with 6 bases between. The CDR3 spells CASSSGLNTEAFF. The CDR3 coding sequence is TGTGCCAGCAGCTCAGGGCTGAACACTGAAGCTTTCTTT.

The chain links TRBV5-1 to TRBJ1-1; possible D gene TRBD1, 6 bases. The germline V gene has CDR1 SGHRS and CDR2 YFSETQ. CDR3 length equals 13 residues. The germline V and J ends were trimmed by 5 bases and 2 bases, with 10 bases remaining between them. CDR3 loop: CASRGQLNTEAFF. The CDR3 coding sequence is TGCGCCAGCAGAGGACAGCTAAACACTGAAGCTTTCTTT.

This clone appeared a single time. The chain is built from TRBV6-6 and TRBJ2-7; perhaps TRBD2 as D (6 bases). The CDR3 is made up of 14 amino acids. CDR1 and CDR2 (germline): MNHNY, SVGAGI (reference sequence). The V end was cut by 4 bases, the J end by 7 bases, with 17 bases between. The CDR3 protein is CASSWADGRGEQYF. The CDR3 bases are TGTGCCAGCAGTTGGGCGGACGGCCGGGGGGAGCAGTACTTC.

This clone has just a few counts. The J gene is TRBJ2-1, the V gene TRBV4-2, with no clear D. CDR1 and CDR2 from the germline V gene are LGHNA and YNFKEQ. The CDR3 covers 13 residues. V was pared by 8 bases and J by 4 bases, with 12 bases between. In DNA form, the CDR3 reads TGTGCCAGCCGACCACCACTATACAATGAGCAGTTCTTC. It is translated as CASRPPLYNEQFF.

The chain's CDR3 is CASRDGSGGAKEQYF. The CDR3 coding sequence is TGTGCCAGCAGGGATGGTAGCGGGGGGGCCAAAGAGCAGTACTTC. The V call is TRBV28, the J call TRBJ2-7; 11 bases map to TRBD2. The V and J ends lost 6 bases and 7 bases, in that order; junction bases with no gene match: 11. CDR3 length: 15 residues. Germline CDR1 and CDR2: MDHEN and SYDVKM.

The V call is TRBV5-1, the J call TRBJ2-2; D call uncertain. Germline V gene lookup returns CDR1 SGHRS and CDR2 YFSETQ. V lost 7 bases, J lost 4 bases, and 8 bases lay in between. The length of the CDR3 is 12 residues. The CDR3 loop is CASGPLTGELFF. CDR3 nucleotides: TGCGCCAGCGGGCCTCTCACCGGGGAGCTGTTTTTT.

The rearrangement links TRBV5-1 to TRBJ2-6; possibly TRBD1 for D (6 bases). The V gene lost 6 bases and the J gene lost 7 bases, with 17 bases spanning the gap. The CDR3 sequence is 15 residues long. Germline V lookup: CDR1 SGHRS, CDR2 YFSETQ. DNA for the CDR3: TGCGCCAGCACCTTCCGGGACAACGGAGCCAACGTCCTGACTTTC. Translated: CASTFRDNGANVLTF.

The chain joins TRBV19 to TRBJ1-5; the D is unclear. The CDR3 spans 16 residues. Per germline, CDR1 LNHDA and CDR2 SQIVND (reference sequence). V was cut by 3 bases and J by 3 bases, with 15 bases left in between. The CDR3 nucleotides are TGTGCCAGTAGTATTAGCGTCTTTTGGGCCAATCAGCCCCAGCATTTT. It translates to CASSISVFWANQPQHF.

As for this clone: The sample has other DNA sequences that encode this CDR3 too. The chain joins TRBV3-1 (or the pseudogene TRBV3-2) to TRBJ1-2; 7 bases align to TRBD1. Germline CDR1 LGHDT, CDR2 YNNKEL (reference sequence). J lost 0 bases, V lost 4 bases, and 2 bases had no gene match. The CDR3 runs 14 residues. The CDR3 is CASSRGTANYGYTF. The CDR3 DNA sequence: TGTGCCAGCAGCCGAGGGACAGCTAACTATGGCTACACCTTC.

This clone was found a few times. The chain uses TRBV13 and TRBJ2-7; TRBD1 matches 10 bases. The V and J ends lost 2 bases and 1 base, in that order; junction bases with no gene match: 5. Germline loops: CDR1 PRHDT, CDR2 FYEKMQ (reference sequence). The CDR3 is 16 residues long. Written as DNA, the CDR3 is TGTGCCAGCAGCTTACGGGGGGGACAGGGGTCCTACGAGCAGTACTTC. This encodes CASSLRGGQGSYEQYF.

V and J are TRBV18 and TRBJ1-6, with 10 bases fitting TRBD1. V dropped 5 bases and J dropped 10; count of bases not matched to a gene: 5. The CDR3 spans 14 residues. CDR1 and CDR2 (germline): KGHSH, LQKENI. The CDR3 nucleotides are TGTGCCAGCTCAAGGACAGGGGGAAACTCACCCCTCCACTTT. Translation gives CASSRTGGNSPLHF.

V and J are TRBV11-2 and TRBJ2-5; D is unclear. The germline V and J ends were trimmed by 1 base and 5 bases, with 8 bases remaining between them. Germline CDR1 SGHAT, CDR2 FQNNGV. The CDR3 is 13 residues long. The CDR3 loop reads CASSLGGEETQYF. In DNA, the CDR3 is TGTGCCAGCAGCTTAGGAGGAGAGGAGACCCAGTACTTC. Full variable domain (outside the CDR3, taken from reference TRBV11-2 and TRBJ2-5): EAGVAQSPRYKIIEKRQSVAFWCNPISGHATLYWYQQILGQGPKLLIQFQNNGVVDDSQLPKDRFSAERLKGVDSTLKIQPAKLEDSAVYLCASSLGGEETQYFGPGTRLLVL.

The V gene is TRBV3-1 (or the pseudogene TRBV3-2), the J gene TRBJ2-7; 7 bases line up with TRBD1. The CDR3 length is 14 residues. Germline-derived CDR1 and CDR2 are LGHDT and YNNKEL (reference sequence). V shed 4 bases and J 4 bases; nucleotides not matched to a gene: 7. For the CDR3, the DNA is TGTGCCAGCAGCCCACGCCGGGACAGTTACGAGCAGTACTTC. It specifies CASSPRRDSYEQYF.